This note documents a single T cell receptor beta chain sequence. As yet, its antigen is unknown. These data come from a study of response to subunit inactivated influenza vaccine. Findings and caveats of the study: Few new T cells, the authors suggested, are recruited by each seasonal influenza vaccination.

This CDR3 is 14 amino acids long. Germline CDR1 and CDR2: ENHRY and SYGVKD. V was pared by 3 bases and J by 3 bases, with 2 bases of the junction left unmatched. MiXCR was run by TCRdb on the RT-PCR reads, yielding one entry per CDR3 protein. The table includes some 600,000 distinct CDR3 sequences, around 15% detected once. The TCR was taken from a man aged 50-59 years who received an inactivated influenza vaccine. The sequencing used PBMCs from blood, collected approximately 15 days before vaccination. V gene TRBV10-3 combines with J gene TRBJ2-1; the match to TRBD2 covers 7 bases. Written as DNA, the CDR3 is TGTGCCATCAGTGAACTAGCGCGCTACAATGAGCAGTTCTTC. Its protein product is CAISELARYNEQFF.